The 9 T cell receptor beta chains below come from one sample, sequenced in a study of beta chain features in type 1 diabetes. Study-level findings and limits: Moderate yet significant TCRB CDR3 shortening was seen in Type 1 diabetes patients in all four CD4+ subsets.

Their target antigens are unknown. Reverse transcription of all isolated RNA meant that expressed TCRB transcripts were sequenced. Assay used: immunoSEQ multiplex PCR; TCRdb lists only in-frame clones, some missing. The sample holds 120,000 or so clones, around a sixth seen once. The material sequenced was central memory CD4+ T cells from blood. All receptors derive from a man aged 18 to 35 with type 1 diabetes.

This clone appeared a few times. The chain carries TRBV7-2 and TRBJ2-1; tentatively, D is TRBD1 (6 bases). This CDR3 is 14 amino acids long. V was trimmed by 2 bases and J by 9 bases, leaving 14 bases between them. Germline V gene lookup returns CDR1 SGHTA and CDR2 FQGNSA. CDR3: CASSLSWAGAEQFF. Written as DNA, the CDR3 is TGTGCCAGCAGCTTATCATGGGCAGGGGCTGAGCAGTTCTTC.

The table lists this clone with a few counts. CDR3 in amino acids: CSVEQNMNTEAFF. For the CDR3, the DNA is TGCAGCGTTGAACAGAATATGAACACTGAAGCTTTCTTT. This chain joins TRBV29-1 and TRBJ1-1; D ambiguous. The CDR3 extends over 13 amino acids. Germline V CDR1 and CDR2: SQVTM, ANQGSEA. V dropped 2 bases and J dropped 0 bases, with 7 bases sitting between them.

V usage is TRBV4-1 and J usage is TRBJ1-6, with D unclear. The CDR3 contains 14 residues. In germline, CDR1 is MGHRA, CDR2 YSYEKL. Trimming left V 7 bases short and J 7 bases short, with 14 bases between. CDR3 region: CASNREPMNSPLHF. DNA of the CDR3: TGCGCCAGCAATCGGGAGCCTATGAATTCACCCCTCCACTTT.

This clone was found a few times. The chain couples TRBV18 to TRBJ2-1; tentative D call: TRBD2 (6 bases). CDR1 and CDR2 (germline): KGHSH, LQKENI. Trimming took off 2 bases at V and 4 bases at J, with 12 bases between the two ends. This CDR3 contains 15 residues. CDR3 loop: CASSPREAEYNEQFF. In DNA, the CDR3 is TGTGCCAGCTCACCAAGGGAGGCAGAATACAATGAGCAGTTCTTC.

The table lists this clone with a few counts. This chain joins TRBV29-1 and TRBJ1-2; a possible D gene is TRBD1 (5 bases). Germline V gene lookup returns CDR1 SQVTM and CDR2 ANQGSEA. V was pared by 7 bases and J by 2 bases, with 20 bases between. The CDR3 contains 15 residues. The CDR3 is CSATPLGWGNYGYTF. The CDR3, as DNA: TGCAGCGCGACCCCCCTCGGCTGGGGGAACTATGGCTACACCTTC.

Judged by abundance, this clone is medium-sized (0.01 to 0.1%). The V and J genes are TRBV5-1 and TRBJ2-7; TRBD1 agrees at 7 bases. CDR3 length equals 14 residues. CDR1 and CDR2 (germline): SGHRS, YFSETQ. After removal of 2 bases from V and 3 bases from J, the junction contained 5 bases not matched to a gene. Here the CDR3 reads CASSLTGADYEQYF. CDR3 bases: TGCGCCAGCAGCTTAACAGGGGCGGACTACGAGCAGTACTTC.

This chain links TRBV6-5 with TRBJ1-1; D is possibly TRBD1 (6 bases). CDR1 and CDR2 from the germline V gene are MNHEY and SVGAGI. The CDR3 is 13 amino acids. Trimming took 10 bases from V and 1 from J, leaving 13 bases between them. This chain's CDR3 is CAIWGAQNTEAFF. The CDR3 DNA is TGTGCCATATGGGGGGCTCAGAACACTGAAGCTTTCTTT.

The chain couples TRBV7-3 to TRBJ2-3; D remains unclear. Germline CDR1 SGHTA, CDR2 FQGTGA. Trimming stripped 5 bases from V and 0 bases from J, with 9 bases between. This CDR3 comprises 14 residues. The CDR3 bases are TGTGCCAGCAGCCGGACGGTGAGCACAGATACGCAGTATTTT. Encoded protein: CASSRTVSTDTQYF.

This chain connects TRBV7-3 to TRBJ2-1; 9 bases match TRBD2. Trimming took 0 bases from V and 9 from J; bases not matched to a gene: 15. The CDR3 loop spans 18 amino acids. Germline V lookup: CDR1 SGHTA, CDR2 FQGTGA. The CDR3 bases are TGTGCCAGCAGCTTAACGTTTGCGGGGGGGAAGCTGGGCCCTGAGCAGTTCTTC. Its translation is CASSLTFAGGKLGPEQFF.